Listed below are T cell receptor beta chains from one sample, sequenced in a study of blood T cells in healthy people across ages. TCRdb passed the 5' RACE reads through MiXCR, listing each CDR3 protein once. The data contain 1.8 million or so distinct CDR3 sequences, roughly 43% of them singletons. Material for sequencing was blood. The source of these receptors is a human donor in good health. The CDR3 runs from the conserved cysteine through the conserved F or W. D genes are given only for firm matches. Some rows mark clone size as missing; the rest say once, few, many or name a class of expanded clone.

v_gene	abundance	d_gene	j_gene	CDR3aa	CDR3nt
TRBV10-3	NA	TRBD2	TRBJ2-7	CAISGDRSYEQYF	TGTGCCATTAGCGGGGACCGCTCCTACGAGCAGTACTTC
TRBV18	few	TRBD1	TRBJ1-4	CASSPPGQANEKLFF	TGTGCCAGCTCACCTCCTGGACAGGCTAATGAAAAACTGTTTTTT
TRBV7-9	once	TRBD1	TRBJ2-7	CASSSQTRQGASHEQYF	TGTGCCAGCAGCTCCCAAACCAGACAGGGGGCAAGTCACGAGCAGTACTTC
TRBV5-6	NA	TRBD1	TRBJ2-3	CASSETGRTDTQYF	TGTGCCAGCAGCGAGACAGGGCGCACAGATACGCAGTATTTT
TRBV11-2	NA	TRBD2	TRBJ2-1	CATQRGPYNEQFF	TGTGCCACCCAGCGGGGCCCATACAATGAGCAGTTCTTC
TRBV4-3	few	NA	TRBJ1-2	CASSQDGGPSGYTF	TGCGCCAGCAGCCAAGATGGGGGGCCGAGTGGCTACACCTTC
TRBV5-4	NA	NA	TRBJ1-2	CASSTLRVDYDYTF	TGTGCCAGCAGCACCCTACGGGTCGACTATGACTACACCTTC
TRBV28	NA	NA	TRBJ2-7	CASSSLGASGLYEQYF	TGTGCCAGCAGCTCATTGGGGGCTAGCGGCCTTTACGAGCAGTACTTC
TRBV2	NA	NA	TRBJ2-1	CASSVAETNEQFF	TGTGCCAGCAGTGTTGCAGAAACGAATGAGCAGTTCTTC
TRBV7-7	NA	NA	TRBJ2-4	CASKPLGRGWGLYEQYF	TGTGCTAGCAAACCCCTTGGTCGTGGCTGGGGGTTGTATGAGCAGTACTTC
TRBV20-1	NA	NA	TRBJ2-3	CSAREREDTQYF	TGCAGTGCTAGAGAGAGGGAAGATACGCAGTATTTT
TRBV5-6	NA	TRBD2	TRBJ2-4	CASSLVPTSGGAVAKNIQYF	TGTGCCAGCAGCTTGGTGCCGACTAGCGGGGGTGCTGTAGCCAAAAACATTCAGTACTTC
TRBV7-6	NA	NA	TRBJ1-4	CASSQMIGAEKRFF	TGTGCCAGCAGCCAAATGATAGGGGCTGAAAAACGGTTTTTT
TRBV6-1	once	NA	TRBJ1-1	CASSEGQVVRVFF	TGTGCCAGCAGTGAAGGGCAAGTAGTGCGGGTTTTCTTT